This T cell receptor (beta chain) was captured by sequencing in a study of T cell repertoires in cytomegalovirus infection (dated by TCRdb to the late 2010s). With respect to the entire study: Donor HLA type was relevant to the analysis, as public TCR beta signatures indicated carriage of CMV infection together with the matching HLA type. Results the study describes overall, beyond this receptor: In both this cohort and an independent cohort of more than 350 donors, the cumulative frequency of public TCR beta family members distinguished carriers of CMV infection plus the relevant HLA type. The ex vivo response was dominated by HLA-C-restricted CMV-specific TCR beta clonotypes, which also provided the single most frequent clonotype in two of eight donors.

Comment on this clonotype: What antigen it recognizes has not been identified. Base qualities are not provided; no much larger clone lies one nucleotide away.

For sequencing, an Illumina HiSeq 1500 was employed. The public sequencing data were trimmed at Q25 with fastp and processed into clonotypes with MiXCR by TCRdb, which kept only in-frame beta chains. Merged by CDR3 protein, the rows form single entries marked with the most common genes and DNA. Recorded for this sample are fewer than 200,000 distinct CDR3 sequences; roughly a fifth of them occurred a single time. Less than 3% of the sample is in the top ten clones. The CDR3, from cysteine to phenylalanine, totals 15 residues. Left in the record is the CDR3 DNA by itself, 45 bases read in frame from the first base. V is cut by 6 bases and J by 1 base, and the space between the germline ends is 14 bases. Looking up the germline V gene (reference sequence) yields CDR1 LNHDA and CDR2 SQIVND.

This TCR was sampled from a human donor in good health (CMV status not recorded). Some clones in this sample may be carry-over from other donors' samples. The rearranged chain carries TRBV19 and TRBJ2-3; 5 matching bases give a weak D call of TRBD1. Material: PBMCs. The base sequence is TGTGCCAGTAGCGTAAAGGGCAGGGGCACAGATACGCAGTATTTT. This yields the protein CASSVKGRGTDTQYF.